One TCR beta chain is described in this entry. Its antigen is not known. The data stem from a study of T-cell reconstitution after alpha-beta-depleted transplantation in children. Study conclusions and caveats: Recipient T cells and thymic progenitors that survived gave rise to the high TCRbeta diversity observed at day 60 in some patients. The study reportedly traced alpha-beta T cells about two months after transplant to several hundred expanded graft clones.

As it was prepared, the TCRbeta library received unique molecular identifiers. TCRdb reprocessed the PCR reads with MiXCR, giving one entry per CDR3 protein. In the table there are around 440,000 distinct CDR3 sequences, 15% to 20% of which are singletons. The clonotype originates from a boy under three years old who had a stem cell transplant for Wiskott-Aldrich syndrome, so the T cells may come from the graft donor. Sample: PBMCs, mostly from graft donor cells, taken 360 days after TCRalphabeta/CD19-depleted stem cell transplant.

Here the CDR3 reads CASSLVTGTGGNQPQHF. The CDR3 coding sequence is TGTGCCAGCAGTTTAGTTACCGGGACAGGTGGCAATCAGCCCCAGCATTTT. This chain connects TRBV12-3 or TRBV12-4 to TRBJ1-5; 8 bases are a match to TRBD1. V shed 1 base and J 2 bases; nucleotides not matched to a gene: 7. The CDR3 is made up of 17 amino acids.